Following are 8 T cell receptor beta chains from one sample sequenced in a study of cytomegalovirus exposure and HLA in healthy donors. This PCR relied on a set of 60 Vbeta primers and 13 Jbeta primers. Only in-frame clones appear in the TCRdb table, and some are missing; sequencing was by immunoSEQ multiplex PCR. The table includes some 110,000 clones, more than 65% detected once. Sequencing was done on a sample of PBMCs. The receptor set was obtained from a woman in her forties or fifties in good health and CMV-seropositive.

This chain uses TRBV2 with TRBJ2-7, with D possibly TRBD1 on 5 matching bases. Trimming cost V 1 base and J 2 bases, with 9 bases left between them. The germline gives CDR1 SNHLY, CDR2 FYNNEI. CDR3 size: 14 residues. CDR3 region: CASSEGGRTYEQYF. The DNA for the CDR3 is TGTGCCAGCAGTGAAGGGGGCCGGACCTACGAGCAGTACTTC.

This clone was observed a few times. This rearrangement joins TRBV7-8 to TRBJ2-1; TRBD1 matches at 7 bases. The junction had 5 bases not matched to a gene; V was cut back by 5 bases and J by 4 bases. The germline V gene has CDR1 SGHVS and CDR2 FQNEAQ. The CDR3 has 14 amino acids. Here the CDR3 DNA reads TGTGCCAGCAGCCTCCGACAGGGTTACAATGAGCAGTTCTTC. It is translated as CASSLRQGYNEQFF.

The chain is built from TRBV6-4 and TRBJ2-1, with a weak D call TRBD2 (6 bases). Germline CDR1 reads MRHNA; CDR2 reads SNTAGT. This CDR3 is 16 amino acids long. V was pared by 3 bases and J by 3 bases, with 15 bases between. The chain's CDR3 is CASSEGSSGLYNEQFF. The CDR3 DNA follows: TGTGCCAGCAGTGAAGGAAGTAGCGGCCTCTACAATGAGCAGTTCTTC.

This chain joins TRBV5-1 and TRBJ2-2; 7 nucleotides line up with TRBD1. V dropped 4 bases and J dropped 6; count of bases not matched to a gene: 3. CDR3 length equals 13 residues. The germline gives CDR1 SGHRS, CDR2 YFSETQ. The CDR3: CASSLGQAGELFF. CDR3 coding DNA: TGCGCCAGCAGCCTAGGACAGGCCGGGGAGCTGTTTTTT.

The J gene is TRBJ1-1, the V gene TRBV5-1, with 7 bases fitting TRBD1. Trimming took 1 base from V and 0 from J; bases not matched to a gene: 6. CDR3 size: 16 residues. CDR1 SGHRS and CDR2 YFSETQ come from the germline V gene. The CDR3 nucleotides are TGCGCCAGCAGCTTGAGAACAGGGGTTATGAACACTGAAGCTTTCTTT. As protein: CASSLRTGVMNTEAFF.

The V call is TRBV28, the J call TRBJ2-1; 11 bases are a match to TRBD1. V was pared by 7 bases and J by 6 bases, with 5 bases of the junction left unmatched. Looked up from germline, CDR1 is MDHEN and CDR2 is SYDVKM. The CDR3 covers 14 residues. The CDR3 DNA is TGTGCCAGCATGGGACAGGGGGGATTCAATGAGCAGTTCTTC. Protein: CASMGQGGFNEQFF.

This chain uses TRBV9 with TRBJ2-5; a weak D match, TRBD2 (7 bases). The length of the CDR3 is 16 residues. V dropped 4 bases and J dropped 1 base, with 17 bases sitting between them. Germline-derived CDR1 and CDR2 are SGDLS and YYNGEE. CDR3 DNA: TGTGCCAGCAGCCCCGGGGGGCGCCCTGTCCAAGAGACCCAGTACTTC. Protein: CASSPGGRPVQETQYF. Complete variable domain (other parts from reference TRBV9 and TRBJ2-5): DSGVTQTPKHLITATGQRVTLRCSPRSGDLSVYWYQQSLDQGLQFLIQYYNGEERAKGNILERFSAQQFPDLHSELNLSSLELGDSALYFCASSPGGRPVQETQYFGPGTRLLVL.

This chain connects TRBV28 to TRBJ2-5; TRBD2 agrees at 13 bases. Germline CDR1 reads MDHEN; CDR2 reads SYDVKM. The V segment lost 1 base and the J segment 2 bases; nucleotides outside the gene matches: 19. The CDR3 is made up of 22 amino acids. CDR3: CASSLSPLLLAGGPKRQETQYF. Here the CDR3 DNA reads TGTGCCAGCAGTTTATCACCCCTACTACTAGCGGGGGGGCCTAAAAGGCAAGAGACCCAGTACTTC.